The present entry profiles one T cell receptor (beta chain) with its context. These data originate in a study of blood T cell repertoires in COVID-19. The CDR3 sequence is 15 residues long. Germline assignment: CDR1 MNHEY and CDR2 SMNVEV (reference sequence). The junction had 11 bases not matched to a gene; V was cut back by 5 bases and J by 8 bases. Assay: immunoSEQ multiplex PCR; the TCRdb copy retains only in-frame clones and omits some. In the table there are about 170,000 clones, roughly 87% of which are singletons. All enrollees were roughly 18 to 90 years old and from 20 to 30 US areas. Two negative PCRs, clearance, or symptom resolution had been documented for recovered Cohort 3 donors.

This receptor was identified in a woman aged 45-65 years who had recovered from COVID-19. The sequenced material came from PBMCs or T cells enriched from blood (not recorded which). J is TRBJ2-1 and V is TRBV27, with 8 bases lining up with TRBD2. The CDR3 spells CASSLRLATRDEQFF. Written as DNA, the CDR3 is TGTGCCAGCAGTCTACGACTAGCGACAAGAGATGAGCAGTTCTTC.